This TCR beta chain was captured by sequencing in a study of kidney transplant recipient with SARS-CoV-2 infection. This clonotype has a count of ten or more. TCRdb reanalysed the reads using MiXCR and keeps one entry per CDR3 protein. Of roughly 230,000 distinct CDR3 sequences listed, under 35% are singletons. The CDR3 loop spans 15 amino acids. Per germline, CDR1 SQVTM and CDR2 ANQGSEA. The germline V and J ends were trimmed by 4 bases and 1 base, with 16 bases remaining between them. The clonotype was recovered from a male patient younger than 45 who had COVID-19 and was a kidney transplant recipient. The graft donor may have given rise to some T cells. The material was a blood sample, obtained at baseline and on day 111 from a kidney transplant recipient. The chain is built from TRBV29-1 and TRBJ1-2, with D uncertain. The CDR3 sequence: CSVAGYSEDNYGYTF. In DNA form, the CDR3 reads TGCAGCGTTGCGGGCTACAGTGAGGATAACTATGGCTACACCTTC. The full variable domain, with the rest looked up from reference TRBV29-1 and TRBJ1-2, is SAVISQKPSRDICQRGTSLTIQCQVDSQVTMMFWYRQQPGQSLTLIATANQGSEATYESGFVIDKFPISRPNLTFSTLTVSNMSPEDSSIYLCSVAGYSEDNYGYTFGSGTRLTVV.